This T cell receptor beta chain was sequenced for a study of cytomegalovirus exposure and HLA in healthy donors (dated by TCRdb to the late 2010s). For the wider study: An earlier analysis of approximately 590 of the donors reported 250 to 300 Gb of sequence data and roughly 100 million unique TCR beta sequences from about 200 million T cells. An early release covering 550 to 650 HLA-typed donors comprised about 320 gigabases of sequencing data and approximately 85 million unique TCR sequences. Among the roughly 400 genotyped donors, roughly 80% belonged to the genetic ancestry cluster associated with self-reported Caucasian donors. The aim of the study was to test whether cataloging public T cell receptors could identify signatures of past pathogen exposure. The study profiled the T cell repertoires of around 700 subjects by immunosequencing and related them to cytomegalovirus serostatus. Besides the first cohort of under 700 subjects, a separate validation cohort made up of 120 different subjects was used. High-throughput TCR immunosequencing, statistical association of individual TCRs with disease status, and machine learning were combined to predict cytomegalovirus infection status. A later analysis re-examined previously published TCR beta repertoires from 600 to 700 donors and added high-resolution HLA genotyping to investigate patterns of TCR occurrence. Rather than using new phenotypic data, the later analysis identified candidate immune exposures from TCR beta sequences and from how often those sequences occurred across donors. In an earlier analysis of 587 of the donors, high-throughput TCR beta sequencing was used to judge whether each TCR beta V gene segment behaved as functional or pseudogenic. Alongside the repertoire data, information on donor age, sex, ethnicity and CMV serostatus was compiled. Genome-wide SNP genotypes for about three fifths of the roughly 670 donors were used in a later genetic analysis, which treated that subset as a discovery cohort. All discovery cohort repertoires had been generated using a single sequencing platform. Both class I and class II loci were covered by HLA typing, at four-digit resolution. Typing coverage varied by locus: about 620-630 donors for A, B, C, DRB1 and DQB1; more than 500 for DQA1; approximately 570 for DPA1; roughly 450 for DPB1. Roughly 5 DR-DQ haplotypes were handled as single units for association and clustering, since linkage in the cohort was strong. On average, 235,054 unique TCR beta nucleotide sequences were sequenced per donor among several hundred genotyped donors of the cohort, with 15% to 20% of those sequences being non-productive.

V sheds 1 base and J sheds 3 bases, leaving 10 bases between their ends. The germline V gene encodes CDR1 SGHNT and CDR2 YYREEE (reference sequence). Measured from the cysteine to the phenylalanine, the CDR3 is 14 residues long. Only CDR3 DNA is held: 42 bases, read in frame from base 1. Details on this clone: This receptor's antigen is unknown. No much larger clone is present one base from it, and per-base qualities are unavailable.

The paper's findings and limits, for the study overall: In a later analysis, several top co-occurrence clusters were reported to appear linked to parvovirus B19, influenza, CMV and Epstein-Barr virus. Compared with the approximately 720-donor mean, donors in an Asian-associated ancestry cluster had fewer N-insertions in productive TCRs, according to a later genetic analysis. Sequencing depth was assumed to be roughly uniform across donors in the presence/absence analyses, though that assumption may not hold. In this cohort, only TCR beta chains were sequenced, and detectable features were limited by the absence of alpha or paired-chain data. Most TCR sequences were observed very rarely across donors, whereas some public TCRs were present in many individuals. According to the authors, the approach could potentially be generalized to other disease states and immunological phenotypes. An association between a missense DCLRE1C variant and V-gene and J-gene trimming of TCR beta chains was found in a later genetic analysis and replicated in an independent cohort. According to a later analysis, most CMV-associated TCR beta chains appeared to be HLA-restricted, and the HLA associations seemed to be driven largely by CMV exposure. Compared with equally common non-associated chains, HLA-associated TCR beta chains in a later analysis were more clonally expanded and had lower generation probabilities. A later analysis found that TCR association rates varied across HLA loci, with DRB1 alleles showing the most associated TCRs and HLA-C alleles the fewest. In the study, 164 TCR beta chains were listed as associated with cytomegalovirus. CMV serostatus was the only immune exposure information available for the cohort. Because counts were too low, roughly 18 rarely observed V segments, including chromosome 9 orphons, were left out of the earlier analysis of about 620 of the donors. When HLA alleles, especially DR and DQ, strongly co-occurred, TCR associations were difficult to assign to individual alleles. Correlated functional status among segregating V segments might be attributable to linkage disequilibrium, but an unknown experimental factor could not be ruled out. Broadly in line with IMGT annotations, most TCR beta V segments showed up in productive rearrangements about 87% or about 30% of the time in an earlier analysis of approximately 640 of the donors. In vitro tests confirmed that three of the cytomegalovirus-associated TCR beta chains recognize cytomegalovirus antigens. A further reported finding was that TCR beta sequences accurately predicted the HLA-A and HLA-B alleles for most subjects in the first cohort. HLA typing was unavailable for some donors at each locus, so association tests used only the typed subset. A cluster of highly shared sequence variants was judged likely to represent a technical artifact of the sequencing pipeline. In a later analysis, some 17,000 TCR beta sequences were associated with specific HLA alleles at a false discovery rate of 0.05. Because the 87-base-pair reads could not distinguish some IMGT-functional V segments, including TRBV6-2 and TRBV6-3, those segments were excluded. The classifier was reported to diagnose cytomegalovirus status with high specificity and sensitivity in both the original cohort and the validation cohort.

Libraries were constructed by the immunoSEQ multiplex PCR assay. For the multiplex PCR, a mixture combining 60 forward primers for TCR Vbeta segments and 13 reverse primers for TCR Jbeta segments was used. The CDR3 region of rearranged TCR beta genes was amplified from genomic DNA with a multiplex PCR assay. The Illumina HiSeq System was used to sequence the amplified TCR beta libraries as 87-base-pair reads. As for how the authors treated the data: In a later analysis, tens of millions of unique TCR beta chains were counted across the approximately 640 repertoires, and around 11 million of these chains were shared by at least two donors. Raw reads were error-corrected and collapsed into unique sequences by a nearest-neighbor algorithm in which closely related sequences were merged to remove PCR and sequencing errors. To assign V, D and J gene segments, CDR3 sequences were aligned to IMGT reference sequences. Each retained sequence needed at least a six-nucleotide match to both a V gene segment and a J gene segment. Rearrangements were classified as productive when the CDR3 lacked stop codons and remained in frame with V and J, and all other rearrangements were classified as non-productive. CDR3 was defined by IMGT convention, running from the second conserved V-encoded cysteine to the conserved J-encoded phenylalanine. The earlier analysis of approximately 500 of the donors excluded sequences that lacked an unambiguous match to a single V gene segment. An earlier analysis of 450 to 650 of the donors called V segments functional above 56.7% productive rearrangements and segregating when the between-donor standard deviation exceeded 5%. A statistical classification framework was built to diagnose cytomegalovirus status from the catalog of TCR beta chain sequences. In a later analysis, V and J genes were assigned by comparing TCR nucleotide sequences against IMGT/GENE-DB human TR gene sequences. In a later analysis, CDR3 sequences and most-parsimonious VDJ recombination scenarios were assigned using the TCRdist pipeline. In a later analysis, each TCR beta chain was defined by its CDR3 amino acid sequence together with its V-gene family, and reads lacking a unique V-gene family were excluded. In a later analysis, several hundred highly shared, low-generation-probability nucleotide sequences were removed to address suspected cross-contamination and a sequencing artifact. A later analysis calculated a clonal expansion index for each public chain from normalized within-repertoire ranks of inferred template counts. Generation probabilities in a later analysis came from a VDJ recombination model fitted to out-of-frame rearrangements, and those results were checked against IGoR. In a later analysis, TCR-TCR, TCR-HLA and TCR-CMV co-occurrence was scored with hypergeometric tests, and a repertoire-size bias correction was applied to TCR pairs. In a later analysis, false discovery rates were estimated by permuting HLA or CMV assignments 20 times. A later analysis grouped co-occurring TCRs with DBSCAN, adding TCRdist sequence similarity when clustering within HLA-allele-positive subsets. For co-occurrence clustering, repertoires with fewer than 30,000 or more than 120,000 public chains were excluded, along with roughly 5 repertoires with anomalous nucleotide sharing. Sourced from immuneACCESS, this table was stored by TCRdb with only in-frame sequences that have V and J called. A share of the clones is absent; for the studies checked, an unresolved V gene accounts for under half, and the remainder has no known explanation. Clone size and V and J calls were adopted from that table, with D and trimming inferred from the DNA. This sample has fewer than 200,000 clones in its table, and 75% to 90% of those were observed once. The top ten constitute 4.5% of the sample.

The cohort was made up of several hundred healthy bone marrow donors. Cohort members were all nominally healthy when sampled, although unrecorded immune exposures were likely present. The donor tested CMV seropositive and was one of the 289 seropositive cohort members. Every donor gave a peripheral blood sample, and the peripheral blood mononuclear cells from that sample were used for TCR beta sequencing. Genomic DNA extraction from the blood cell samples was performed with the Qiagen DNeasy Blood Extraction Kit. Rearrangement joined TRBV5-4 to TRBJ1-1, with no reliable assignment of the D segment. What was sequenced was PBMCs. The sequence derives from a woman between 45 and 60 years old in good health and CMV-seropositive. The CDR3 reads CASSLTVLDTEAFF. The base sequence is TGTGCCAGCAGCTTGACGGTCTTAGACACTGAAGCTTTCTTT.